The 25 T cell receptor beta chains below come from one sample, sequenced in a study of T-cell reconstitution after alpha-beta-depleted transplantation in children. Using unique molecular identifiers, the investigators prepared the TCRbeta library. TCRdb reprocessed the PCR reads via MiXCR and lists one record per CDR3 protein. The table records roughly 500,000 distinct CDR3 sequences, around a third of them present only once. The sequences come from PBMCs from the stem cell graft donor, collected from the stem cell graft. These receptors came from a human donor who donated a stem cell graft to a child with aplastic anemia.

J is TRBJ1-1 and V is TRBV11-1; 9 nucleotides align to TRBD1. Trimming cost V 0 bases and J 0 bases; bases outside gene matches: 8. The CDR3 consists of 18 residues. CDR1 SGHAT and CDR2 FQDESV come from the germline V gene (reference sequence). CDR3 sequence: CASSLASTGGFMNTEAFF. The CDR3 nucleotides read TGTGCCAGCAGCTTAGCGTCTACAGGGGGCTTCATGAACACTGAAGCTTTCTTT.

This chain joins TRBV6-1 and TRBJ2-7; possibly TRBD2 for D (5 bases). V was cut by 6 bases and J by 2 bases, with 17 bases left in between. Germline V gene data show CDR1 as MNHNS and CDR2 as SASEGT. This CDR3 is 15 amino acids long. This chain's CDR3 is CASRHGISPTYEQYF. The CDR3 nucleotides are TGTGCCAGCAGACACGGGATCTCCCCAACCTACGAGCAGTACTTC.

The sample holds a few counts of this clonotype. In DNA form, the CDR3 reads TGCAGTGCCCCCACTAGCGGGATGGTCGGTGAGCAGTTCTTC. Translating it yields CSAPTSGMVGEQFF. The chain uses TRBV20-1 and TRBJ2-1, with 10 positions matching TRBD2. The germline CDR1 and CDR2 sequences are DFQATT and SNEGSKA (reference sequence). The V gene end was trimmed by 6 bases and the J gene end by 9 bases; junction bases not matched to a gene: 11. This CDR3 contains 14 residues.

The table lists this clonotype with a few counts. The chain combines TRBV6-5 with TRBJ1-5; possibly TRBD1 for D (5 bases). This CDR3 has 15 residues. Trimming cost V 5 bases and J 5 bases, with 16 bases left between them. Germline CDR1 is MNHEY and CDR2 is SVGAGI. The CDR3 is CASSHRSGADQPQHF. As DNA, the CDR3 is TGTGCCAGCAGTCACCGCAGCGGGGCGGATCAGCCCCAGCATTTT.

The chain links TRBV10-3 to TRBJ1-1; TRBD1 agrees at 12 bases. Germline V gene lookup returns CDR1 ENHRY and CDR2 SYGVKD. The CDR3 length is 17 residues. The V gene end was trimmed by 8 bases and the J gene end by 0 bases; junction bases not matched to a gene: 10. The CDR3 loop reads CAISRRGQGAMNTEAFF. The CDR3 DNA reads as TGTGCCATCTCGAGAAGGGGACAGGGGGCGATGAACACTGAAGCTTTCTTT.

This clonotype showed up just a few times. This chain links TRBV27 with TRBJ2-6; D is unresolved. Germline V gives CDR1 MNHEY, CDR2 SMNVEV (reference sequence). V lost 4 bases to trimming and J lost 0 bases, with 7 bases between them. The CDR3 is made up of 15 amino acids. The CDR3 nucleotides read TGTGCCAGCAGTTCTTTGCACTCTGGGGCCAACGTCCTGACTTTC. Amino acid sequence: CASSSLHSGANVLTF.

A few counts support this clonotype. J is TRBJ2-5 and V is TRBV7-2, with D perhaps TRBD1 (6 bases). The V gene lost 5 bases and the J gene lost 5 bases, with 18 bases spanning the gap. This CDR3 is built from 15 residues. CDR1 SGHTA and CDR2 FQGNSA come from the germline V gene. The CDR3 protein is CASSLETRGGETQYF. The CDR3, as DNA: TGTGCCAGCAGCCTAGAAACCAGGGGCGGGGAGACCCAGTACTTC.

This chain joins TRBV14 and TRBJ2-7, with TRBD2 matching over 14 bases. Germline assignment: CDR1 SGHDN and CDR2 FVKESK. This CDR3 is 14 amino acids long. The V segment lost 7 bases and the J segment 9 bases; nucleotides outside the gene matches: 8. CDR3 sequence: CASTGTSGRGGQYF. The CDR3, as DNA: TGTGCCAGCACCGGGACTAGCGGGAGAGGTGGGCAGTACTTC.

The gene calls are TRBV7-9 and TRBJ1-1; possible D gene TRBD1, 6 bases. V was shortened by 4 bases and J by 0 bases, with 12 bases between the two germline ends. The CDR3 is 15 amino acids. Germline CDR1 and CDR2: SEHNR and FQNEAQ (reference sequence). The CDR3 region has the DNA TGTGCCAGCAGCTCCAACAGGGACCTGAACACTGAAGCTTTCTTT. This gives the protein CASSSNRDLNTEAFF.

CDR3 DNA sequence: TGTGCCAGCAGTCCTCCACAGGGGCCCCCCCTAGGCTACACCTTC. Its protein product is CASSPPQGPPLGYTF. The V call is TRBV27, the J call TRBJ1-2; 7 positions agree with TRBD1. Germline CDR1 reads MNHEY; CDR2 reads SMNVEV (reference sequence). CDR3 length: 15 residues. V gave up 5 bases and J gave up 8 bases; unmatched junction bases: 14.

V and J are TRBV29-1 and TRBJ2-2; D ambiguous. This CDR3 is built from 12 residues. Per germline, CDR1 SQVTM and CDR2 ANQGSEA. Trimming removed 7 bases at V and 4 bases at J, with 10 bases between. The CDR3 reads CSGGSSTGELFF. CDR3 DNA: TGCAGCGGGGGATCGTCCACCGGGGAGCTGTTTTTT.

The rearrangement links TRBV6-2 or TRBV6-3 to TRBJ1-1; 7 positions agree with TRBD1. CDR1 and CDR2 from the germline V gene are MNHEY and SVGEGT. The CDR3 runs to 16 residues. The J segment lost 0 bases and the V segment lost 7 bases, leaving 11 bases of the junction unmatched. CDR3 loop: CASILGQPPLNTEAFF. The CDR3 DNA reads as TGTGCCAGCATCCTGGGACAGCCCCCTTTGAACACTGAAGCTTTCTTT.

The gene calls are TRBV4-3 and TRBJ2-5, with TRBD1 identical over 7 bases. CDR3 length: 16 residues. Looked up from germline, CDR1 is LGHNA and CDR2 is YSLEER. Losses at the gene ends were 2 bases for V and 1 base for J; bases not matched to a gene: 7. CDR3 DNA sequence: TGCGCCAGCAGCCAATGGGGGACAGCCCCCCAAGAGACCCAGTACTTC. This codes for CASSQWGTAPQETQYF.

Only a few counts were recorded for this clonotype. This chain connects TRBV20-1 to TRBJ2-1; TRBD2 matches at 9 bases. Germline-derived CDR1 and CDR2 are DFQATT and SNEGSKA (reference sequence). The CDR3 has 14 residues. J lost 6 bases, V lost 6 bases, and 9 bases had no gene match. The CDR3 sequence: CSAGVSGRTNEQFF. Here the CDR3 DNA reads TGCAGTGCAGGGGTTAGCGGGAGAACCAATGAGCAGTTCTTC.

The chain combines TRBV21-1 with TRBJ2-5; the DNA was not compared with TRBD2, the D call given in the table. TRBV21-1 counts as a pseudogene. CDR3 length: 15 amino acids. The CDR3, as DNA: TGTGCCAGCAGCAAAGGTTTAAGGGAGAAAGAGACCCAGTACTTC. Residues: CASSKGLREKETQYF.

The genes are TRBV29-1 and TRBJ2-1; D ambiguous. The CDR3 spans 14 residues. Trimming took 1 base from V and 3 from J, leaving 10 bases between them. Germline V CDR1 and CDR2: SQVTM, ANQGSEA. The CDR3 loop reads CSVEGLYDYNEQFF. CDR3 DNA sequence: TGCAGCGTTGAAGGGCTCTACGACTACAATGAGCAGTTCTTC.

The chain has TRBV24-1 and TRBJ1-2, with D possibly TRBD1 on 6 matching bases. The CDR3 has 14 residues. The V gene's germline CDR1 is KGHDR and CDR2 SFDVKD. Between the trimmed V and J ends, which lost 3 bases and 2 bases, there was a span of 9 bases. The CDR3 sequence: CATSDPGHNYGYTF. CDR3 coding DNA: TGTGCCACCAGTGATCCGGGACACAACTATGGCTACACCTTC.

This chain uses TRBV15 with TRBJ2-7; D might be TRBD1 (5 bases). With 0 bases removed from V and 2 bases from J, the gap between germline ends came to 14 bases. Germline lookup yields CDR1 LNHNV and CDR2 YYDKDF (reference sequence). The CDR3 runs to 16 residues. The CDR3 sequence: CATSRDLGHSTYEQYF. CDR3 DNA: TGTGCCACCAGCAGAGATCTGGGGCACTCGACCTACGAGCAGTACTTC.

The J gene is TRBJ2-5, the V gene TRBV24-1; D is ambiguous. V gave up 4 bases and J gave up 0 bases, with 8 bases separating them. In germline, CDR1 is KGHDR, CDR2 SFDVKD. CDR3 length: 14 amino acids. DNA for the CDR3: TGTGCCACCAGTGACACGAACGACCAAGAGACCCAGTACTTC. This sequence encodes CATSDTNDQETQYF.

Only a few counts were recorded for this clonotype. The chain is built from TRBV12-3 or TRBV12-4 and TRBJ2-3; 7 bases are shared with TRBD2. CDR3 length: 14 amino acids. Losses at the gene ends were 7 bases for V and 6 bases for J; bases not matched to a gene: 10. CDR3 nucleotides: TGTGCCAGCATCTCTAGCGGAGTGAGGGATACGCAGTATTTT. Protein product: CASISSGVRDTQYF.

This chain uses TRBV18 with TRBJ1-6; 9 positions match TRBD1. The J segment lost 0 bases and the V segment lost 6 bases, leaving 12 bases of the junction unmatched. This CDR3 has 19 residues. From germline, CDR1 is KGHSH and CDR2 LQKENI. As DNA, the CDR3 is TGTGCCAGCTCGCAACCAGTGACAGGGGGTGGCTCCTATAATTCACCCCTCCACTTT. Its protein product is CASSQPVTGGGSYNSPLHF.

This clonotype has a handful of counts. The gene calls are TRBV20-1 and TRBJ1-5; D gene ambiguous. The CDR3 consists of 15 residues. Per the germline V gene, CDR1 is DFQATT and CDR2 is SNEGSKA (reference sequence). Trimming left V 0 bases short and J 1 base short, with 10 bases between. CDR3 amino acids: CSAREGGRSNQPQHF. The CDR3, as DNA: TGCAGTGCTAGAGAGGGAGGTAGAAGCAATCAGCCCCAGCATTTT.

Only a few counts were recorded for this clonotype. The chain joins TRBV4-2 to TRBJ2-3, with 8 bases lining up with TRBD2. Germline V lookup: CDR1 LGHNA, CDR2 YNFKEQ. The CDR3 is made up of 22 amino acids. V was clipped by 4 bases and J by 0 bases; unmatched bases: 24. In nucleotides, the CDR3 is TGTGCCAGCAGCCCCCCGCTAGGCGGGAGGCCTTGGGGAACTCTTAGCACAGATACGCAGTATTTT. It codes for CASSPPLGGRPWGTLSTDTQYF.

This chain joins TRBV30 and TRBJ2-3, with D perhaps matching TRBD1 or TRBD2 (6 bases each). V was cut by 3 bases and J by 5 bases, with 12 bases left in between. From germline, CDR1 is GTSNPN and CDR2 SVGIG (reference sequence). CDR3 length: 13 residues. CDR3 protein: CAWRGKGGDTQYF. CDR3 sequence (DNA): TGTGCCTGGAGAGGGAAGGGGGGAGATACGCAGTATTTT.

The chain has TRBV6-5 and TRBJ2-7; D call uncertain. The CDR3 is 14 amino acids. The germline V gene encodes CDR1 MNHEY and CDR2 SVGAGI. V lost 0 bases and J 0 bases, leaving 6 bases between the germline ends. The chain's CDR3 is CASSYSSGSYEQYF. CDR3 nucleotides: TGTGCCAGCAGTTACTCGAGTGGCTCCTACGAGCAGTACTTC.